This is a list of T cell receptor beta chains from one sample in a study of blood T cell repertoires in COVID-19. Some clones are missing from TCRdb's copy, which holds only in-frame ones; the method was immunoSEQ multiplex PCR. Among about 170,000 clones, roughly nine tenths were seen once, and the ten largest hold about 6.5%. The specimen sequenced was peripheral blood. The receptors here all came from a woman at least 80 years old in a cohort sampled during active or convalescent COVID-19. Each CDR3 is given with its conserved first and last residue. D genes are given only for firm matches. Only part of the rows carry a size: once, few, many, or a class if the clone is expanded.

v_call: TRBV29-1
j_call: TRBJ1-5
d_call: NA
clone_size: NA
cdr3_aa: CSVVMDIINQPQHF
cdr3_nt: TGCAGCGTTGTAATGGACATAATCAATCAGCCCCAGCATTTT

v_call: TRBV14
j_call: TRBJ2-7
d_call: NA
clone_size: NA
cdr3_aa: CASSHLVSGRHEQYF
cdr3_nt: TGTGCCAGCAGCCATCTGGTTTCGGGGAGGCACGAGCAGTACTTC

v_call: TRBV19
j_call: TRBJ2-7
d_call: TRBD1
clone_size: NA
cdr3_aa: CASSRQGNSYEQYF
cdr3_nt: TGTGCCAGTAGTAGACAGGGGAACTCCTACGAGCAGTACTTC

v_call: TRBV6-6
j_call: TRBJ2-1
d_call: NA
clone_size: once
cdr3_aa: CASSYLVERAYNEQFF
cdr3_nt: TGTGCCAGCAGTTACTTAGTTGAGAGGGCCTACAATGAGCAGTTCTTC

v_call: TRBV7-2
j_call: TRBJ1-2
d_call: TRBD1
clone_size: NA
cdr3_aa: CASSPRTGDYGYTF
cdr3_nt: TGTGCCAGCAGCCCTCGGACAGGAGACTATGGCTACACCTTC

v_call: TRBV20-1
j_call: TRBJ2-5
d_call: TRBD2
clone_size: NA
cdr3_aa: CSASSLPSGGWETQYF
cdr3_nt: TGCAGTGCTAGTTCCCTTCCTAGCGGGGGTTGGGAGACCCAGTACTTC

v_call: TRBV7-2
j_call: TRBJ2-3
d_call: NA
clone_size: NA
cdr3_aa: CASSWDWLGTQYF
cdr3_nt: TGTGCCAGCAGTTGGGACTGGCTCGGTACGCAGTATTTT

v_call: TRBV5-1
j_call: TRBJ2-1
d_call: TRBD2
clone_size: NA
cdr3_aa: CASSLPRTSGRNEQFF
cdr3_nt: TGCGCCAGCAGCTTGCCCCGGACTAGCGGGAGGAATGAGCAGTTCTTC

v_call: TRBV14
j_call: TRBJ1-1
d_call: TRBD1
clone_size: NA
cdr3_aa: CASSLMTGGTLEAFF
cdr3_nt: TGTGCCAGCAGCCTAATGACAGGGGGGACATTGGAAGCTTTCTTT

v_call: TRBV4-3
j_call: TRBJ1-5
d_call: NA
clone_size: NA
cdr3_aa: CASSQRSSGPQHF
cdr3_nt: TGCGCCAGCAGCCAAAGGAGTTCTGGGCCCCAGCATTTT

v_call: TRBV5-6
j_call: TRBJ2-7
d_call: TRBD1
clone_size: NA
cdr3_aa: CASRGQELSYEQYF
cdr3_nt: TGTGCCAGCAGGGGACAGGAGCTCTCCTACGAGCAGTACTTC

v_call: TRBV12-3/TRBV12-4
j_call: TRBJ2-7
d_call: TRBD1
clone_size: NA
cdr3_aa: CASTEQGTYEQYF
cdr3_nt: TGTGCCAGCACGGAACAGGGGACCTACGAGCAGTACTTC

v_call: TRBV3-1/TRBV3-2
j_call: TRBJ2-7
d_call: NA
clone_size: NA
cdr3_aa: CASSRSGTPYEQYF
cdr3_nt: TGTGCCAGCAGCCGATCCGGGACACCCTACGAGCAGTACTTC

v_call: TRBV13
j_call: TRBJ1-2
d_call: NA
clone_size: few
cdr3_aa: CASSLESRNYGYTF
cdr3_nt: TGTGCCAGCAGCTTAGAGAGTCGAAACTATGGCTACACCTTC

v_call: TRBV7-9
j_call: TRBJ2-3
d_call: TRBD2
clone_size: NA
cdr3_aa: CASSRGLGRDTQYF
cdr3_nt: TGTGCCAGCAGCAGGGGACTCGGGAGGGATACGCAGTATTTT

v_call: TRBV7-2
j_call: TRBJ1-2
d_call: NA
clone_size: NA
cdr3_aa: CASSLAPDSRPYNYGYTF
cdr3_nt: TGTGCCAGCAGCTTAGCCCCAGACAGCCGGCCCTATAACTATGGCTACACCTTC

v_call: TRBV29-1
j_call: TRBJ1-4
d_call: TRBD1
clone_size: NA
cdr3_aa: CSVPGQLNEKLFF
cdr3_nt: TGCAGCGTTCCGGGACAGTTAAATGAAAAACTGTTTTTT

v_call: TRBV18
j_call: TRBJ1-4
d_call: NA
clone_size: NA
cdr3_aa: CASSPRQTNEKLFF
cdr3_nt: TGTGCCAGCTCACCTCGACAGACTAATGAAAAACTGTTTTTT

v_call: TRBV29-1
j_call: TRBJ1-2
d_call: TRBD1
clone_size: NA
cdr3_aa: CSVEGDRDGYTF
cdr3_nt: TGCAGCGTTGAAGGGGACAGGGATGGCTACACCTTC

v_call: TRBV16
j_call: TRBJ1-5
d_call: NA
clone_size: NA
cdr3_aa: CASSAVRGSNQPQHF
cdr3_nt: TGTGCCAGCAGCGCCGTCAGGGGAAGCAATCAGCCCCAGCATTTT

v_call: TRBV13
j_call: TRBJ2-3
d_call: TRBD1
clone_size: NA
cdr3_aa: CASRPDRGPDTQYF
cdr3_nt: TGTGCCAGCAGGCCGGACAGGGGGCCAGATACGCAGTATTTT

v_call: TRBV9
j_call: TRBJ2-1
d_call: NA
clone_size: NA
cdr3_aa: CASSVVADNEQFF
cdr3_nt: TGTGCCAGCAGCGTCGTAGCGGACAATGAGCAGTTCTTC

v_call: TRBV2
j_call: TRBJ2-3
d_call: NA
clone_size: NA
cdr3_aa: CASRRGAATDTQYF
cdr3_nt: TGTGCCAGCAGACGGGGGGCGGCTACAGATACGCAGTATTTT

v_call: TRBV2
j_call: TRBJ1-1
d_call: NA
clone_size: NA
cdr3_aa: CASTVLNTEAFF
cdr3_nt: TGTGCCAGCACAGTTTTGAACACTGAAGCTTTCTTT

v_call: TRBV3-1/TRBV3-2
j_call: TRBJ1-2
d_call: TRBD1
clone_size: NA
cdr3_aa: CASSQGQGVGYGYTF
cdr3_nt: TGTGCCAGCAGCCAAGGACAGGGAGTGGGCTATGGCTACACCTTC

v_call: TRBV9
j_call: TRBJ2-5
d_call: TRBD2
clone_size: NA
cdr3_aa: CASSVIAGGQETQYF
cdr3_nt: TGTGCCAGCAGCGTAATAGCGGGGGGGCAAGAGACCCAGTACTTC

v_call: TRBV27
j_call: TRBJ2-4
d_call: TRBD1
clone_size: NA
cdr3_aa: CASSIGTGRNIQYF
cdr3_nt: TGTGCCAGCAGTATAGGGACAGGGAGAAACATTCAGTACTTC

v_call: TRBV7-2
j_call: TRBJ2-2
d_call: TRBD2
clone_size: NA
cdr3_aa: CASSLRLTGGLDTGELFF
cdr3_nt: TGTGCCAGCAGCTTACGTTTAACGGGGGGGCTTGACACCGGGGAGCTGTTTTTT

v_call: TRBV7-2
j_call: TRBJ1-4
d_call: TRBD1
clone_size: once
cdr3_aa: CASTATGANEKLFF
cdr3_nt: TGTGCCAGCACCGCGACAGGGGCGAATGAAAAACTGTTTTTT

v_call: TRBV6-5
j_call: TRBJ1-1
d_call: NA
clone_size: NA
cdr3_aa: CASSSPQGSVNTEAFF
cdr3_nt: TGTGCCAGCAGTTCACCCCAGGGCAGCGTGAACACTGAAGCTTTCTTT